Given below is one T cell receptor beta chain in context. This record comes from a study of blood T cell repertoires in COVID-19. Across the study: Sites across the United States, Italy and Spain contributed samples from acute and convalescent COVID-19. Sources were T cells, B-cell-depleted T cells, or PBMCs; the material itself was cDNA or gDNA.

Germline assignment: CDR1 SGDLS and CDR2 YYNGEE. Germline trimming cut 1 base from V and 3 bases from J; bases unmatched to any gene: 6. The CDR3 extends over 16 amino acids. Clones were sequenced by immunoSEQ multiplex PCR, and TCRdb holds only the in-frame ones, with some missing. The top ten hold about 6% of the sample, which has 300,000 to 400,000 clones, more than 75% seen once. Enrollment of patients from Seattle took place during active infection, with longitudinal follow-up. V usage is TRBV9 and J usage is TRBJ2-1; TRBD1 agrees at 8 bases. This sequence was found in a woman aged 50 to 65 with COVID-19, enrolled during active disease. Sequencing was performed on peripheral blood. DNA of the CDR3: TGTGCCAGCAGCGTATCACCGGGACAGGACTACAATGAGCAGTTCTTC. This sequence encodes CASSVSPGQDYNEQFF.